The entry that follows covers one TCR beta chain sequence. Its cognate antigen is unknown. Reverse transcription of 0.5 to 1 ug RNA was performed with random hexamers. TCR beta CDR3 was amplified by immunoSEQ covering 54 Vbeta and 13 Jbeta. From the immunoSEQ multiplex PCR reads, TCRdb called clonotypes with MiXCR, one entry per CDR3 protein. This sample yields 67,000 or so distinct CDR3 sequences, of which 85% to 95% are seen a single time; about 0.14% belongs to the top ten. There are 13 residues in the CDR3. The V gene's germline CDR1 is SQVTM and CDR2 ANQGSEA. J was trimmed by 3 bases and V by 6 bases; bases with no gene match: 6. Sequencing of TCR beta covered CD8+ and CD4+ T cells obtained from blood. The data were obtained in a study of CD8 T cells in Susac syndrome. The study's findings and limits: The CD4+ T cell repertoires in Susac syndrome were not clonally expanded. It was acknowledged in the study that the number of individuals who were included in its TCR sequencing and HLA analysis was relatively small.

The receptor's source is a human donor with Susac syndrome. The chain recombines TRBV29-1 with TRBJ1-1; 8 positions match TRBD1. Source material: CD4+ T cells from PBMCs. The CDR3 spells CSVVQGADTEAFF. The CDR3 DNA reads TGCAGCGTCGTCCAGGGGGCGGACACTGAAGCTTTCTTT.